Following are 28 T cell receptor beta chains from one sample sequenced in a study of blood T cells in healthy people across ages (dated by TCRdb to between 2014 and 2016). Library construction relied on 5' RACE. TCRdb lists the instrument as Illumina HiSeq 2500. A second about 7 to 11 cycle PCR used a sample-barcoded 5' primer and a J-beta primer mix. TCRdb itself trimmed the public reads at Q25 with fastp, ran MiXCR and retained productive beta chains. One record per CDR3 amino acid sequence lists the most common genes and DNA. This sample is represented by roughly 570,000 distinct CDR3 sequences; roughly a quarter of them were singletons. Clones ranked in the top ten supply around 18% of the sample. Material: blood. The receptors stem from a woman between 65 and 79 years old in good health.

The rearrangement links TRBV7-9 to TRBJ2-1; 9 nucleotides line up with TRBD2. The CDR3 has 15 residues. Germline CDR1 reads SEHNR; CDR2 reads FQNEAQ (reference sequence). After removal of 5 bases from V and 2 bases from J, the junction contained 4 bases not matched to a gene. CDR3: CASSAGLATYNEQFF. The DNA for the CDR3 is TGTGCCAGCAGCGCCGGACTAGCGACCTACAATGAGCAGTTCTTC. Supplemented by reference TRBV7-9 and TRBJ2-1, the full variable domain reads DTGVSQNPRHKITKRGQNVTFRCDPISEHNRLYWYRQTLGQGPEFLTYFQNEAQLEKSRLLSDRFSAERPKGSFSTLEIQRTEQGDSAMYLCASSAGLATYNEQFFGPGTRLTVL.

This clonotype has only a few counts. The chain recombines TRBV7-9 with TRBJ1-2; 10 bases map to TRBD1. V lost 8 bases to trimming and J lost 10 bases; unmatched junction nucleotides: 10. The CDR3 runs to 13 residues. Per germline, CDR1 SEHNR and CDR2 FQNEAQ (reference sequence). CDR3 sequence reads: CASSVGTGDDYTF. CDR3 sequence (DNA): TGTGCCAGCTCCGTAGGGACAGGGGATGACTACACCTTC.

This rearrangement joins TRBV9 to TRBJ2-5; TRBD1 matches at 7 bases. This CDR3 is 16 amino acids long. V lost 5 bases to trimming and J lost 1 base; unmatched junction nucleotides: 11. Germline V gives CDR1 SGDLS, CDR2 YYNGEE. CDR3 nucleotide sequence: TGTGCCAGCAGTACCCACCCCGGGACAGCCCAAGAGACCCAGTACTTC. Translation gives CASSTHPGTAQETQYF.

Concerning this clonotype: The junction departs from germline at one end; a sequencing error may be responsible. This chain uses TRBV7-2 with TRBJ2-3, with 9 positions matching TRBD1. The CDR3 loop spans 14 amino acids. In germline, CDR1 is SGHTA, CDR2 FQGNSA. The CDR3 spells CAGSLTGGIDTQYF. CDR3 DNA: TGTGCCGGCAGCCTGACAGGGGGAATAGATACGCAGTATTTT.

This chain uses TRBV20-1 with TRBJ2-3, with 9 bases aligning to TRBD2. CDR3 size: 14 residues. V lost 6 bases and J lost 5; bases outside the gene matches: 9. The germline CDR1 and CDR2 sequences are DFQATT and SNEGSKA (reference sequence). CDR3 residues: CSARRAGGRDTQYF. Written as DNA, the CDR3 is TGCAGTGCGCGGAGAGCGGGGGGACGAGATACGCAGTATTTT.

J is TRBJ2-1 and V is TRBV6-2 or TRBV6-3; D perhaps matches TRBD2 (5 bases). The CDR3 is 14 amino acids. V lost 5 bases and J lost 6, with 14 bases in between. The germline V gene encodes CDR1 MNHEY and CDR2 SVGEGT. The CDR3 is CASSQPGGGNEQFF. CDR3 in DNA: TGTGCCAGCAGTCAACCAGGAGGAGGCAATGAGCAGTTCTTC.

As for this clonotype: The germline gene is not matched at one end of the junction; a read error may be the cause. The chain uses TRBV6-2 or TRBV6-3 and TRBJ2-3; 16 positions match TRBD2. The germline V gene has CDR1 MNHEY and CDR2 SVGEGT. This CDR3 has 13 amino acids. CDR3 residues: CASSSGLAGGPHF. The CDR3 nucleotides read TGTGCCAGCAGTTCGGGACTAGCGGGGGGGCCTCATTTT.

The rearrangement links TRBV3-1 to TRBJ2-5; D may be TRBD2 (6 bases). Trimming removed 5 bases at V and 4 bases at J, with 14 bases between. Germline V CDR1 and CDR2: LGHDT, YNNKEL (reference sequence). The CDR3 is made up of 14 amino acids. CDR3 DNA sequence: TGTGCCAGCAGCTCGGAGGGATCGGCAGAGACCCAGTACTTC. This translates into CASSSEGSAETQYF.

This clonotype has only a few counts. The V and J genes are TRBV20-1 and TRBJ2-3; unclear D gene. Germline V gene lookup returns CDR1 DFQATT and CDR2 SNEGSKA (reference sequence). V gave up 6 bases and J gave up 6 bases, with 16 bases separating them. The CDR3 sequence is 13 residues long. The CDR3 here is CSALTTPGDTQYF. The CDR3 DNA sequence: TGCAGTGCACTCACCACTCCGGGCGATACGCAGTATTTT.

The chain couples TRBV7-3 to TRBJ2-2, with 10 bases lining up with TRBD2. CDR1 and CDR2 (germline): SGHTA, FQGTGA. V gave up 1 base and J gave up 3 bases; unmatched junction bases: 2. The CDR3 has 16 residues. CDR3 nucleotides: TGTGCCAGCAGCTTAATAGCGGGGGGCCACACCGGGGAGCTGTTTTTT. Its protein product is CASSLIAGGHTGELFF.

In its sample, this clonotype was seen once. The chain is built from TRBV12-3 or TRBV12-4 and TRBJ2-1, with D tentatively TRBD2 (5 bases). The DNA matches TRBJ2-5 better at its end, which makes the J call doubtful. The CDR3 totals 14 residues. The CDR3 DNA reads as TGTGCCAGCAGTTTATACGCCCCGGGGGAGACCCAGTACTTC. This sequence encodes CASSLYAPGETQYF.

V gene TRBV10-3 combines with J gene TRBJ1-3; unclear D gene. CDR3 length: 14 residues. Germline V gives CDR1 ENHRY, CDR2 SYGVKD. V lost 8 bases to trimming and J lost 0 bases, with 11 bases between them. As DNA, the CDR3 is TGTGCCATCTTTGAGGGTAACTCTGGAAACACCATATATTTT. It encodes CAIFEGNSGNTIYF.

This clonotype has more than one count but fewer than ten. V gene TRBV27 combines with J gene TRBJ1-4; a possible D gene is TRBD1 (6 bases). CDR1 and CDR2 (germline): MNHEY, SMNVEV (reference sequence). The V end lost 4 bases, the J end lost 7 bases, and 19 bases lay between the germline ends. This CDR3 is built from 16 residues. The CDR3 loop is CASSSRRGPVSEKLFF. In DNA form, the CDR3 reads TGTGCCAGCAGTTCACGTCGGGGGCCCGTTAGTGAAAAACTGTTTTTT.

Only a few counts were recorded for this clonotype. V gene TRBV29-1 combines with J gene TRBJ2-1; TRBD1 or TRBD2 may be the D gene (6 bases each). V gave up 4 bases and J gave up 9 bases, with 16 bases separating them. The CDR3 has 13 residues. CDR1 is SQVTM, CDR2 ANQGSEA, per germline. As DNA, the CDR3 is TGCAGCGTTGGTCGAGGAGGGGGTGGTGAGCAGTTCTTC. Translated: CSVGRGGGGEQFF.

The chain joins TRBV28 to TRBJ2-1; D call uncertain. CDR1 is MDHEN, CDR2 SYDVKM, per germline. The CDR3 is 12 amino acids. V lost 8 bases and J lost 5, with 10 bases in between. The CDR3 here is CASPSNNNEQFF. The CDR3 DNA is TGTGCCAGCCCCTCCAATAACAATGAGCAGTTCTTC.

This clonotype was seen more than once but under ten times. This rearrangement joins TRBV2 to TRBJ1-3, with D uncertain. This CDR3 is built from 12 residues. Germline CDR1 is SNHLY and CDR2 is FYNNEI. Trimming took off 4 bases at V and 2 bases at J, with 3 bases between the two ends. In DNA form, the CDR3 reads TGTGCCAGCAGTGGTCCTGGAAACACCATATATTTT. This codes for CASSGPGNTIYF.

The chain couples TRBV7-2 to TRBJ2-7; 7 positions agree with TRBD2. CDR1 is SGHTA and CDR2 is FQGNSA in the germline V gene. This CDR3 spans 14 amino acids. Trimming at V came to 6 bases and at J to 6 bases, leaving 11 bases not matched to a gene. The CDR3, as DNA: TGTGCCAGCAGGGGGGGGAACTTCCTTCGCGAGCAGTACTTC. This encodes CASRGGNFLREQYF.

The gene calls are TRBV7-7 and TRBJ2-5; D might be TRBD1 (7 bases). Germline-derived CDR1 and CDR2 are SSHAT and FNYEAQ (reference sequence). Trimming stripped 1 base from V and 4 bases from J, with 25 bases between. The CDR3 is made up of 19 amino acids. The CDR3 DNA sequence: TGTGCCAGCAGCTTAGTTAGGGGAGACAGGGCGGAGGGACGAGAGACCCAGTACTTC. Translating gives CASSLVRGDRAEGRETQYF. Together with reference TRBV7-7 and TRBJ2-5, the CDR3 gives the full variable domain: GAGVSQSPRYKVTKRGQDVTLRCDPISSHATLYWYQQALGQGPEFLTYFNYEAQPDKSGLPSDRFSAERPEGSISTLTIQRTEQRDSAMYRCASSLVRGDRAEGRETQYFGPGTRLLVL.

In this sample, this clonotype turned up a few times. This chain connects TRBV5-5 to TRBJ2-5, with 7 nucleotides matching TRBD1. The germline gives CDR1 SGHKS, CDR2 YYEKEE (reference sequence). The length of the CDR3 is 15 residues. V lost 3 bases to trimming and J lost 3 bases; unmatched junction nucleotides: 8. CDR3 loop: CASSSIRDSKETQYF. For the CDR3, the DNA is TGTGCCAGCAGCTCGATCCGGGACAGTAAAGAGACCCAGTACTTC.

Worth noting for this clonotype: A single base separates this from a much larger clone, so it may be a read error. The CDR3 spells CASSFPGNRGHTF. The CDR3 region has the DNA TGTGCCAGCAGCTTCCCAGGCAACAGAGGCCACACCTTC. The rearrangement joins TRBV11-1 to TRBJ1-2; D call uncertain. The CDR3 totals 13 residues. Trimming shortened V by 3 bases and J by 12 bases, and 17 bases separated the two germline ends. CDR1 is SGHAT and CDR2 is FQDESV in the germline V gene (reference sequence).

CDR3 in amino acids: CASSQVLSGGGNEQFF. In nucleotides, the CDR3 is TGCGCCAGCAGCCAAGTCCTTAGCGGGGGTGGGAATGAGCAGTTCTTC. The gene calls are TRBV4-3 and TRBJ2-1; 9 bases agree with TRBD2. The CDR3 is 16 residues long. Germline CDR1 reads LGHNA; CDR2 reads YSLEER. The V and J ends lost 1 base and 7 bases, in that order; junction bases with no gene match: 8.

J is TRBJ1-1 and V is TRBV6-6; possibly TRBD1 for D (5 bases). This CDR3 has 14 amino acids. The germline V and J ends were trimmed by 8 bases and 1 base, with 14 bases remaining between them. Germline values: CDR1 MNHNY, CDR2 SVGAGI (reference sequence). For the CDR3, the DNA is TGTGCCAGCCGGTTTGGGGACTCGAACACTGAAGCTTTCTTT. Amino acid sequence: CASRFGDSNTEAFF.

V gene TRBV29-1 combines with J gene TRBJ1-5; D gene uncertain. From germline, CDR1 is SQVTM and CDR2 ANQGSEA. Trimming removed 4 bases from V and 4 bases from J, with 11 bases in between. This CDR3 region has 13 residues. This CDR3 reads CSVVGQPNQPQHF. DNA for the CDR3: TGCAGCGTTGTAGGGCAGCCGAATCAGCCCCAGCATTTT. Drawing the rest from reference TRBV29-1 and TRBJ1-5, the complete variable domain is SAVISQKPSRDICQRGTSLTIQCQVDSQVTMMFWYRQQPGQSLTLIATANQGSEATYESGFVIDKFPISRPNLTFSTLTVSNMSPEDSSIYLCSVVGQPNQPQHFGDGTRLSIL.

This sequence joins TRBV5-1 and TRBJ1-1; D is uncertain. Germline V gene lookup returns CDR1 SGHRS and CDR2 YFSETQ. This CDR3 spans 16 amino acids. Deletions cut 4 bases from V and 2 bases from J, with 18 bases between. The CDR3 protein is CASSPRGFLPNTEAFF. The CDR3 DNA reads TGCGCCAGCAGCCCCCGGGGATTCCTGCCAAACACTGAAGCTTTCTTT.

The genes are TRBV2 and TRBJ1-1; no clear D gene. This CDR3 spans 13 amino acids. Germline CDR1 and CDR2: SNHLY and FYNNEI. The V end was cut by 8 bases, the J end by 0 bases, with 10 bases between. The CDR3 DNA sequence: TGTGCCAGCTCCGGGGAAATGAACACTGAAGCTTTCTTT. The encoded protein is CASSGEMNTEAFF. The full variable domain, rest sourced from reference TRBV2 and TRBJ1-1, is EPEVTQTPSHQVTQMGQEVILRCVPISNHLYFYWYRQILGQKVEFLVSFYNNEISEKSEIFDDQFSVERPDGSNFTLKIRSTKLEDSAMYFCASSGEMNTEAFFGQGTRLTVV.

This chain uses TRBV7-2 with TRBJ2-5; D unclear. Germline lookup yields CDR1 SGHTA and CDR2 FQGNSA. Trimming cost V 2 bases and J 4 bases, with 8 bases left between them. CDR3 length: 13 amino acids. Here the CDR3 DNA reads TGTGCCAGCAGCTTATTTTTTGGAGAGACCCAGTACTTC. Translated, it gives CASSLFFGETQYF.

This rearrangement joins TRBV7-8 to TRBJ1-2, with D tentatively TRBD1 (6 bases). The CDR3 runs to 15 residues. Germline loops: CDR1 SGHVS, CDR2 FQNEAQ. V was pared by 5 bases and J by 4 bases, with 17 bases between. The CDR3 protein is CASSPAGDTAYGYTF. The CDR3 coding sequence is TGTGCCAGCAGCCCAGCGGGGGACACTGCCTATGGCTACACCTTC.

The table lists this clonotype with a few counts. The rearrangement joins TRBV7-9 to TRBJ1-4; D remains ambiguous. CDR1 is SEHNR and CDR2 is FQNEAQ in the germline V gene (reference sequence). CDR3 length equals 14 residues. The germline V and J ends were trimmed by 1 base and 8 bases, with 11 bases remaining between them. The CDR3 protein is CASSLGGGPEKLFF. DNA for the CDR3: TGTGCCAGCAGCTTAGGAGGAGGACCAGAAAAACTGTTTTTT.